The 32 T cell receptor beta chains reported below all come from one sample, sequenced in a study of cytomegalovirus exposure and HLA in healthy donors. The PCR had 60 Vbeta and 13 Jbeta primers. Generated by immunoSEQ multiplex PCR, the TCRdb table keeps only in-frame clones and is missing some. The table has about 190,000 clones, 73% seen once; the top ten hold 1.8%. Sequencing input: PBMCs. The source is a woman aged 25 to 39 in good health and CMV-seronegative.

Written as DNA, the CDR3 is TGTGCCAGCAGTTACGGGACAGGGGAGGAAAAACTGTTTTTT. Amino acid sequence: CASSYGTGEEKLFF. The rearrangement uses TRBV6-5 and TRBJ1-4, with TRBD1 matching 10 bases. The CDR3 consists of 14 residues. Germline V gene lookup returns CDR1 MNHEY and CDR2 SVGAGI. J lost 8 bases, V lost 2 bases, and 2 bases had no gene match.

The sample holds a few counts of this clone. The CDR3: CAWRLPVWTSSSGANVLTF. The DNA of the CDR3 is TGTGCCTGGAGGTTACCAGTCTGGACATCTTCCTCTGGGGCCAACGTCCTGACTTTC. The V gene is TRBV30, the J gene TRBJ2-6; D possibly corresponds to TRBD1 (5 bases). Trimming removed 3 bases at V and 0 bases at J, with 21 bases between. The CDR3 is 19 amino acids. The germline gives CDR1 GTSNPN, CDR2 SVGIG (reference sequence). The full variable domain, with the rest looked up from reference TRBV30 and TRBJ2-6, is SQTIHQWPATLVQPVGSPLSLECTVEGTSNPNLYWYRQAAGRGLQLLFYSVGIGQISSEVPQNLSASRPQDRQFILSSKKLLLSDSGFYLCAWRLPVWTSSSGANVLTFGAGSRLTVL.

The V gene is TRBV27, the J gene TRBJ2-7; 11 positions agree with TRBD2. The V gene end was trimmed by 3 bases and the J gene end by 4 bases; junction bases not matched to a gene: 8. Germline V gene lookup returns CDR1 MNHEY and CDR2 SMNVEV (reference sequence). CDR3 length: 16 amino acids. The chain's CDR3 is CASSFQAGLAVYEQYF. The DNA of the CDR3 is TGTGCCAGCAGTTTTCAGGCGGGACTAGCGGTTTACGAGCAGTACTTC.

This clone was counted a single time. The genes are TRBV4-3 and TRBJ2-1, with TRBD2 matching over 11 bases. Germline-derived CDR1 and CDR2 are LGHNA and YSLEER. The V gene end was trimmed by 1 base and the J gene end by 3 bases; junction bases not matched to a gene: 5. CDR3 length: 17 residues. CDR3 nucleotide sequence: TGCGCCAGCAGCCAAGGGGGAGGGACTAGCGGCTACAATGAGCAGTTCTTC. Its translation is CASSQGGGTSGYNEQFF.

The genes are TRBV5-1 and TRBJ2-5, with D possibly TRBD1 on 5 matching bases. The CDR3 is 14 residues long. CDR1 SGHRS and CDR2 YFSETQ come from the germline V gene. The V gene lost 0 bases and the J gene lost 5 bases, with 11 bases spanning the gap. CDR3: CASSLGRGIETQYF. In nucleotides, the CDR3 is TGCGCCAGCAGCTTGGGTAGGGGAATCGAGACCCAGTACTTC.

This clone was detected only a few times. V gene TRBV7-8 combines with J gene TRBJ2-7; D perhaps matches TRBD1 (5 bases). CDR3 length: 15 residues. The ends were cut back, 1 base at V and 0 bases at J, with 10 bases in the middle. Germline V gives CDR1 SGHVS, CDR2 FQNEAQ. The CDR3 protein is CASSLGRGSSYEQYF. The CDR3 DNA is TGTGCCAGCAGCTTAGGTAGGGGAAGCTCCTACGAGCAGTACTTC.

The V and J genes are TRBV19 and TRBJ1-1; TRBD1 matches at 11 bases. Germline values: CDR1 LNHDA, CDR2 SQIVND (reference sequence). V lost 7 bases to trimming and J lost 3 bases; unmatched junction nucleotides: 7. The CDR3 contains 15 residues. Here the CDR3 DNA reads TGTGCCAGTACCCAGGACAGGGGGCGGGACACTGAAGCTTTCTTT. As protein: CASTQDRGRDTEAFF. Full variable domain (rest looked up from reference TRBV19 and TRBJ1-1): DGGITQSPKYLFRKEGQNVTLSCEQNLNHDAMYWYRQDPGQGLRLIYYSQIVNDFQKGDIAEGYSVSREKKESFPLTVTSAQKNPTAFYLCASTQDRGRDTEAFFGQGTRLTVV.

This clone was seen only once. The rearrangement links TRBV5-4 to TRBJ2-3; 7 bases fit TRBD2. V dropped 1 base and J dropped 3; count of bases not matched to a gene: 11. Germline V lookup: CDR1 SGHNT, CDR2 YYREEE (reference sequence). This CDR3 is 17 amino acids long. In DNA, the CDR3 is TGTGCCAGCAGCTTGTCCCTTAGCGGGCGGGGGACAGATACGCAGTATTTT. This gives the protein CASSLSLSGRGTDTQYF.

The genes are TRBV9 and TRBJ2-3; 10 nucleotides line up with TRBD2. The V gene's germline CDR1 is SGDLS and CDR2 YYNGEE. V lost 6 bases to trimming and J lost 0 bases; unmatched junction nucleotides: 7. The length of the CDR3 is 16 residues. CDR3 protein: CASNKRGGVSTDTQYF. The CDR3 nucleotides read TGTGCCAGCAACAAGCGGGGGGGCGTTAGCACAGATACGCAGTATTTT.

This clone was recorded once. The chain links TRBV11-2 to TRBJ2-3, with a tentative D call TRBD2 (6 bases). Trimming removed 1 base at V and 1 base at J, with 15 bases between. The CDR3 is 17 amino acids. Germline assignment: CDR1 SGHAT and CDR2 FQNNGV. The CDR3 reads CASSLAFGGIGTDTQYF. The CDR3 coding sequence is TGTGCCAGCAGCTTAGCGTTCGGCGGGATCGGCACAGATACGCAGTATTTT.

The V gene is TRBV11-2, the J gene TRBJ2-1; tentatively, D is TRBD2 (7 bases). There are 16 residues in the CDR3. V was clipped by 4 bases and J by 8 bases, with 21 bases between them. The V gene's germline CDR1 is SGHAT and CDR2 FQNNGV. The CDR3 region has the DNA TGTGCCAGCAGCTCCAGGGGCCGGGGGGACTTGTATGAGCAGTTCTTC. Protein product: CASSSRGRGDLYEQFF.

This sequence joins TRBV28 and TRBJ1-4, with a tentative D call TRBD1 (5 bases). The CDR3 consists of 16 residues. The germline V and J ends were trimmed by 8 bases and 0 bases, with 16 bases remaining between them. CDR1 and CDR2 from the germline V gene are MDHEN and SYDVKM. CDR3 protein: CASGALSGSTNEKLFF. DNA for the CDR3: TGTGCCAGCGGGGCCTTGAGTGGTTCAACTAATGAAAAACTGTTTTTT.

The chain uses TRBV5-4 and TRBJ2-2; a possible D gene is TRBD2 (5 bases). The germline V and J ends were trimmed by 5 bases and 1 base, with 12 bases remaining between them. The CDR3 has 15 amino acids. Germline V gene data show CDR1 as SGHNT and CDR2 as YYREEE (reference sequence). CDR3 protein: CASRLVGVNTGELFF. The CDR3 DNA follows: TGTGCCAGCAGGCTCGTCGGGGTGAACACCGGGGAGCTGTTTTTT. Supplemented by reference TRBV5-4 and TRBJ2-2, the full variable domain reads ETGVTQSPTHLIKTRGQQVTLRCSSQSGHNTVSWYQQALGQGPQFIFQYYREEENGRGNFPPRFSGLQFPNYSSELNVNALELDDSALYLCASRLVGVNTGELFFGEGSRLTVL.

CDR3 sequence reads: CASSAGPHYEQYF. The CDR3 DNA reads TGTGCCAGCAGTGCTGGGCCTCACTACGAGCAGTACTTC. The chain joins TRBV6-1 to TRBJ2-7; D not resolved. The germline V gene has CDR1 MNHNS and CDR2 SASEGT. The CDR3 covers 13 residues. Trimming took 4 bases from V and 3 from J, leaving 10 bases between them.

The chain couples TRBV5-1 to TRBJ2-7, with a possible D match to TRBD2 (6 bases). Looked up from germline, CDR1 is SGHRS and CDR2 is YFSETQ. The CDR3 is made up of 14 amino acids. With 3 bases removed from V and 0 bases from J, the gap between germline ends came to 10 bases. Here the CDR3 DNA reads TGCGCCAGCAGCTCAGGCGGGATCTCCTACGAGCAGTACTTC. Amino acid sequence: CASSSGGISYEQYF.

The chain is built from TRBV5-6 and TRBJ2-7, with D perhaps TRBD1 (6 bases). The ends were cut back, 5 bases at V and 2 bases at J, with 17 bases in the middle. The CDR3 extends over 15 amino acids. Per germline, CDR1 SGHDT and CDR2 YYEEEE. CDR3 residues: CASREWPGAPYEQYF. The CDR3 DNA reads TGTGCCAGCAGGGAATGGCCAGGGGCCCCCTACGAGCAGTACTTC.

The CDR3 protein is CASSQDSGGVSYEQYF. In DNA, the CDR3 is TGTGCCAGCAGCCAAGATTCAGGCGGGGTCTCCTACGAGCAGTACTTC. V usage is TRBV4-2 and J usage is TRBJ2-7; tentative D call: TRBD2 (6 bases). This CDR3 region has 16 residues. V lost 0 bases and J lost 0, with 12 bases in between. Germline assignment: CDR1 LGHNA and CDR2 YNFKEQ.

The rearrangement uses TRBV28 and TRBJ1-2; tentative D call: TRBD1 (5 bases). The CDR3 loop spans 15 amino acids. Trimming took 4 bases from V and 7 from J, leaving 19 bases between them. Germline V gene data show CDR1 as MDHEN and CDR2 as SYDVKM. CDR3 in amino acids: CASSSVHMGGSGYTF. The CDR3 DNA sequence: TGTGCCAGCAGTTCCGTTCATATGGGGGGAAGTGGCTACACCTTC.

The chain joins TRBV5-1 to TRBJ2-3; tentatively, D is TRBD2 (6 bases). Between the trimmed V and J ends, which lost 0 bases and 2 bases, there was a span of 13 bases. The length of the CDR3 is 16 residues. Per the germline V gene, CDR1 is SGHRS and CDR2 is YFSETQ. CDR3 sequence reads: CASSLDREIYTDTQYF. The CDR3 nucleotides read TGCGCCAGCAGCTTGGATCGGGAGATATACACAGATACGCAGTATTTT.

V gene TRBV15 combines with J gene TRBJ1-3; weak D call: TRBD1 (5 bases). V was shortened by 2 bases and J by 5 bases, with 13 bases between the two germline ends. Germline lookup yields CDR1 LNHNV and CDR2 YYDKDF (reference sequence). The CDR3 is 15 residues long. The chain's CDR3 is CATSRTRESRNTIYF. Written as DNA, the CDR3 is TGTGCCACCAGCAGAACCAGGGAATCCAGAAACACCATATATTTT.

The chain couples TRBV5-3 to TRBJ2-2, with a tentative D call TRBD1 (5 bases). TRBV5-3 is noted as an ORF with a role that remains uncertain. This CDR3 region has 16 residues. Trimming stripped 3 bases from V and 0 bases from J, with 12 bases between. In nucleotides, the CDR3 is TGTGCCAGAAGCTCTGGTAGACAGACGAACACCGGGGAGCTGTTTTTT. Translated, it gives CARSSGRQTNTGELFF.

The V call is TRBV7-9, the J call TRBJ2-1; TRBD1 aligns across 8 bases. Germline values: CDR1 SEHNR, CDR2 FQNEAQ (reference sequence). The CDR3 extends over 14 amino acids. The trim removed 2 bases at V and 5 bases at J, leaving 2 bases unmatched. CDR3 bases: TGTGCCAGCAGCTTATTGGACAGGGACAATGAGCAGTTCTTC. Translation: CASSLLDRDNEQFF.

This clone was counted only a few times. The genes are TRBV7-8 and TRBJ2-2, with 7 positions matching TRBD2. CDR1 and CDR2 (germline): SGHVS, FQNEAQ. CDR3 size: 14 residues. J was trimmed by 7 bases and V by 7 bases; bases with no gene match: 9. In DNA, the CDR3 is TGTGCCAGCACCATTAGCGGGCTCGGCGGGGAGCTGTTTTTT. Protein: CASTISGLGGELFF.

The chain is built from TRBV9 and TRBJ2-1; weak D call: TRBD1 (6 bases). CDR1 and CDR2 (germline): SGDLS, YYNGEE. The length of the CDR3 is 13 residues. Trimming removed 4 bases at V and 4 bases at J, with 9 bases between. CDR3 loop: CASSLRGYNEQFF. The CDR3 DNA sequence: TGTGCCAGCAGCTTAAGGGGGTACAATGAGCAGTTCTTC.

This sequence joins TRBV5-1 and TRBJ2-1; D uncertain. Trimming stripped 1 base from V and 5 bases from J, with 7 bases between. The germline V gene has CDR1 SGHRS and CDR2 YFSETQ. This CDR3 is built from 13 residues. In DNA, the CDR3 is TGCGCCAGCAGCTTGACAAGTCACAATGAGCAGTTCTTC. Translated: CASSLTSHNEQFF.

V is TRBV5-4 and J is TRBJ2-1; TRBD2 agrees at 13 bases. CDR1 is SGHNT and CDR2 is YYREEE in the germline V gene (reference sequence). The CDR3 spans 14 residues. The ends lost 2 bases at V and 8 bases at J; junction bases unmatched: 1. As DNA, the CDR3 is TGTGCCAGCAGCTTAGGACTAGCGGGAGATGAGCAGTTCTTC. Its protein product is CASSLGLAGDEQFF.

The chain joins TRBV6-5 to TRBJ1-2, with no clear D. Germline V lookup: CDR1 MNHEY, CDR2 SVGAGI. The CDR3 has 15 residues. V was cut by 1 base and J by 7 bases, with 16 bases left in between. The CDR3 nucleotides read TGTGCCAGCAGTTACTTGACAAGGAAAAAGAGTGGCTACACCTTC. It translates to CASSYLTRKKSGYTF.

This clone was detected once. V is TRBV19 and J is TRBJ2-7; TRBD2 agrees at 7 bases. This CDR3 has 14 amino acids. From germline, CDR1 is LNHDA and CDR2 SQIVND (reference sequence). Unmatched junction bases numbered 7, after V lost 8 bases and J lost 0 bases. Here the CDR3 DNA reads TGTGCCAGTTCCCAAGCGGGAAGCTCCTACGAGCAGTACTTC. It yields the protein CASSQAGSSYEQYF.

The table lists this clone with a few counts. The J gene is TRBJ1-5, the V gene TRBV30; 8 bases line up with TRBD1. After removal of 4 bases from V and 7 bases from J, the junction contained 6 bases not matched to a gene. In germline, CDR1 is GTSNPN, CDR2 SVGIG (reference sequence). The CDR3 has 13 amino acids. The CDR3 reads CAWKDREGQPQHF. The CDR3 DNA reads TGTGCCTGGAAGGACAGGGAGGGCCAGCCCCAGCATTTT.

V usage is TRBV19 and J usage is TRBJ2-1; 10 bases line up with TRBD2. V lost 0 bases and J lost 9; bases outside the gene matches: 5. This CDR3 contains 15 residues. Looked up from germline, CDR1 is LNHDA and CDR2 is SQIVND (reference sequence). CDR3 region: CASSIDPSGRGEQFF. CDR3 DNA: TGTGCCAGTAGTATAGATCCTAGCGGGAGAGGTGAGCAGTTCTTC.

The chain recombines TRBV27 with TRBJ2-7; a weak D match, TRBD2 (6 bases). CDR3 length: 13 amino acids. Trimming stripped 8 bases from V and 6 bases from J, with 17 bases between. Germline V gene lookup returns CDR1 MNHEY and CDR2 SMNVEV (reference sequence). CDR3 residues: CASGDLLLGEQYF. The DNA of the CDR3 is TGTGCCAGCGGGGACTTACTTCTCGGCGAGCAGTACTTC.

The chain links TRBV4-1 to TRBJ1-2; D ambiguous. The CDR3 contains 14 residues. CDR1 MGHRA and CDR2 YSYEKL come from the germline V gene. Trimming removed 0 bases at V and 4 bases at J, with 9 bases between. CDR3 in amino acids: CASSQDGLAYGYTF. The CDR3 nucleotides read TGCGCCAGCAGCCAAGACGGGTTGGCCTATGGCTACACCTTC.